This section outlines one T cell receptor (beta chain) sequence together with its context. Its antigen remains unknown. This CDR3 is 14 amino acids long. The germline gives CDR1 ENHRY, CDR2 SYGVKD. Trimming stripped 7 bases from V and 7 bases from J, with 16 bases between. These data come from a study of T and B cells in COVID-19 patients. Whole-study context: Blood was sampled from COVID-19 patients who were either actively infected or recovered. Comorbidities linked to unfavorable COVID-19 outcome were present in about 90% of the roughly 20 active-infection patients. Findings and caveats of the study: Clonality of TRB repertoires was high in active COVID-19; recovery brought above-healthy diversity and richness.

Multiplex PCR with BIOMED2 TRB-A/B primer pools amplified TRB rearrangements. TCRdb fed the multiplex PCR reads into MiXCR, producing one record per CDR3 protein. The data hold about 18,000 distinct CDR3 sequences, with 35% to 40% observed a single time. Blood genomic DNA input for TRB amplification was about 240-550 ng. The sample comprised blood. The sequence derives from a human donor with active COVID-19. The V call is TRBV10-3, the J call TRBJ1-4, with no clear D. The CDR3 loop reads CAITQTAWGEKLFF. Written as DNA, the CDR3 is TGTGCCATCACCCAGACGGCATGGGGTGAAAAACTGTTTTTT.